What follows is one T cell receptor (beta chain) and its context. Synthetic TCR analog templates were spiked into each PCR. Method: immunoSEQ multiplex PCR; TCRdb's copy keeps in-frame clones and lacks some. Of under 30,000 clones listed, roughly 83% are singletons. These data originate in a study of PD-L1 blockade in urothelial cancer. About the research overall: Prior chemotherapy regimens per patient numbered 0 to 3. Reported median T cell count for blood samples was approximately 140,000.

Regarding time point: peripheral blood 6 weeks after treatment start. V was clipped by 5 bases and J by 3 bases; unmatched bases: 3. Germline V gene data show CDR1 as SGHTA and CDR2 as FQGNSA. This CDR3 region has 14 residues. The chain joins TRBV7-2 to TRBJ1-4; 7 bases fit TRBD1. This specimen was PBMCs, taken around atezolizumab (anti-PD-L1) treatment. The receptor comes from a man in his 70s with urothelial cancer. This chain's CDR3 is CASSPTGSNEKLFF. The CDR3 DNA sequence: TGTGCCAGCAGCCCGACAGGGTCTAATGAAAAACTGTTTTTT.